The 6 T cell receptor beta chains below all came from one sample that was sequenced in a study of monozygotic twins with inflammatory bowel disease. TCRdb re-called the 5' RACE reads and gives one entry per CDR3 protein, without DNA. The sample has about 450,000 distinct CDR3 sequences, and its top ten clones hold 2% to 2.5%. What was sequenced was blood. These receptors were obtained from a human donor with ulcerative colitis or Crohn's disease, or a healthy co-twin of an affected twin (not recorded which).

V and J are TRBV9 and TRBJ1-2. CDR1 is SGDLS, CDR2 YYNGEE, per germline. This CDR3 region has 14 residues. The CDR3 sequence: CASSPSRSSNGYTF.

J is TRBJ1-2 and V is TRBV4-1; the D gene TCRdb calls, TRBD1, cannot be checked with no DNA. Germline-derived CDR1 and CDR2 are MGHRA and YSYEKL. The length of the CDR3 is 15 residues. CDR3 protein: CASSQDRQGNYGYTF.

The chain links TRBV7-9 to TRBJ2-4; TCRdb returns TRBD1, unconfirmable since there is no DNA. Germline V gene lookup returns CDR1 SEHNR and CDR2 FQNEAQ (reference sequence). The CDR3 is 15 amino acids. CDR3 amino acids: CASSPQGLAKNIQYF.

CDR3 residues: CASSQRTGIGELFF. The chain uses TRBV23-1 and TRBJ2-2; without DNA, the TCRdb call of TRBD1 cannot be checked. TRBV23-1 is annotated as an ORF whose role is uncertain. The CDR3 has 14 residues.

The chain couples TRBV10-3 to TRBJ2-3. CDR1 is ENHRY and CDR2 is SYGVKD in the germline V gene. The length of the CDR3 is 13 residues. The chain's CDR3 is CAISDQISNTQYF.

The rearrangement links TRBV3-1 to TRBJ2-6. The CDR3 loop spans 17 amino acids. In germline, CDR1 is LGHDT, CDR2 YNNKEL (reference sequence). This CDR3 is CASSLGSVASGANVLTF. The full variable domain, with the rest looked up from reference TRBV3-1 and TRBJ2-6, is DTAVSQTPKYLVTQMGNDKSIKCEQNLGHDTMYWYKQDSKKFLKIMFSYNNKELIINETVPNRFSPKSPDKAHLNLHINSLELGDSAVYFCASSLGSVASGANVLTFGAGSRLTVL.